Below, 10 T cell receptor beta chains from the same sample are listed, as sequenced in a study of blood T cell repertoires in COVID-19. Profiled with immunoSEQ multiplex PCR; TCRdb holds only in-frame clones, not every one. The sample lists about 200,000 clones, roughly 91% seen once, with less than 4% in the top ten. Specimen: PBMCs or T cells enriched from blood (not recorded which). The receptors come from a woman in her twenties or thirties with acute COVID-19.

The chain links TRBV7-2 to TRBJ1-1; 9 bases map to TRBD1. The CDR3 spans 15 residues. Per the germline V gene, CDR1 is SGHTA and CDR2 is FQGNSA. The V segment lost 5 bases and the J segment 0 bases; nucleotides outside the gene matches: 4. This chain's CDR3 is CASSRRDRVNTEAFF. The CDR3 region has the DNA TGTGCCAGCAGCCGCCGGGACAGGGTGAACACTGAAGCTTTCTTT.

The chain employs TRBV15 and TRBJ2-5; 8 nucleotides agree with TRBD2. Germline-derived CDR1 and CDR2 are LNHNV and YYDKDF (reference sequence). The CDR3 has 18 amino acids. Unmatched junction bases numbered 14, after V lost 1 base and J lost 4 bases. CDR3 residues: CATSRVLTSDGEGETQYF. The CDR3 nucleotides read TGTGCCACCAGCAGAGTTTTGACTAGCGATGGAGAAGGAGAGACCCAGTACTTC.

The rearrangement links TRBV11-2 to TRBJ1-1, with 8 positions matching TRBD1. The CDR3 loop spans 14 amino acids. Per the germline V gene, CDR1 is SGHAT and CDR2 is FQNNGV. After removal of 6 bases from V and 1 base from J, the junction contained 4 bases not matched to a gene. CDR3 residues: CASSFGQGNTEAFF. DNA of the CDR3: TGTGCCAGCAGTTTCGGACAGGGGAACACTGAAGCTTTCTTT.

J is TRBJ1-3 and V is TRBV7-9; 7 nucleotides agree with TRBD1. The CDR3 extends over 16 amino acids. CDR1 is SEHNR and CDR2 is FQNEAQ in the germline V gene (reference sequence). V gave up 5 bases and J gave up 0 bases; unmatched junction bases: 7. The CDR3 coding sequence is TGTGCCAGCAGCCCGAGACAGGGCCCCTCTGGAAACACCATATATTTT. It is translated as CASSPRQGPSGNTIYF.

The chain couples TRBV7-6 to TRBJ1-5; a weak D match, TRBD1 (6 bases). V lost 4 bases to trimming and J lost 6 bases, with 13 bases between them. The CDR3 extends over 14 amino acids. Germline-derived CDR1 and CDR2 are SGHVS and FNYEAQ. The CDR3 sequence is CASSSRTESQPQHF. CDR3 nucleotide sequence: TGTGCCAGCAGCTCGAGGACAGAAAGTCAGCCCCAGCATTTT.

This clone was detected only a few times. This chain links TRBV6-2 or TRBV6-3 with TRBJ2-7; D perhaps matches TRBD2 (6 bases). The CDR3 runs to 11 residues. The V gene lost 6 bases and the J gene lost 6 bases, with 9 bases spanning the gap. Germline V gene data show CDR1 as MNHEY and CDR2 as SVGEGT. CDR3 DNA: TGTGCCAGCAGCGTAGCGGCCGAGCAGTACTTC. Translated, it gives CASSVAAEQYF.

This clone was counted only a few times. The J gene is TRBJ2-3, the V gene TRBV27, with a weak D call TRBD2 (5 bases). CDR3 length: 15 residues. Germline CDR1 is MNHEY and CDR2 is SMNVEV (reference sequence). The ends were cut back, 7 bases at V and 2 bases at J, with 16 bases in the middle. The CDR3 nucleotides read TGTGCCAGCACCCATCGGGGATGGGACACAGATACGCAGTATTTT. It is translated as CASTHRGWDTDTQYF.

This sequence joins TRBV9 and TRBJ2-1; maybe TRBD2 (7 bases). The CDR3 loop spans 16 amino acids. Germline lookup yields CDR1 SGDLS and CDR2 YYNGEE. The V gene lost 0 bases and the J gene lost 8 bases, with 18 bases spanning the gap. Written as DNA, the CDR3 is TGTGCCAGCAGCGTAGACTGGGGGGGCAAAATTTATGAGCAGTTCTTC. Protein product: CASSVDWGGKIYEQFF. Full variable domain (missing parts from reference TRBV9 and TRBJ2-1): DSGVTQTPKHLITATGQRVTLRCSPRSGDLSVYWYQQSLDQGLQFLIQYYNGEERAKGNILERFSAQQFPDLHSELNLSSLELGDSALYFCASSVDWGGKIYEQFFGPGTRLTVL.

The chain recombines TRBV24-1 with TRBJ1-2, with TRBD1 as a possible D gene (5 bases). The CDR3 contains 14 residues. From germline, CDR1 is KGHDR and CDR2 SFDVKD. V was shortened by 10 bases and J by 5 bases, with 19 bases between the two germline ends. The CDR3 here is CATTPGEGYYGYTF. The CDR3 DNA follows: TGTGCCACTACCCCGGGAGAGGGGTATTATGGCTACACCTTC.

This chain's CDR3 is CASSVGGKAGSYEQYF. In DNA form, the CDR3 reads TGTGCCAGCAGTGTGGGGGGTAAGGCCGGTTCCTACGAGCAGTACTTC. This chain links TRBV6-1 with TRBJ2-7; D perhaps matches TRBD2 (6 bases). Germline V lookup: CDR1 MNHNS, CDR2 SASEGT. The CDR3 totals 16 residues. Between the trimmed V and J ends, which lost 4 bases and 1 base, there was a span of 17 bases.